These 13 T cell receptor beta chains were sequenced from one sample in a study of blood T cell repertoires in COVID-19. Profiling relied on immunoSEQ multiplex PCR, and the TCRdb table lists in-frame clones only, not all of them. The table records some 120,000 clones, roughly 69% of them present only once. Source material: peripheral blood. Every receptor here comes from an older woman with acute or convalescent COVID-19.

The V call is TRBV27, the J call TRBJ1-3, with D tentatively TRBD1 (5 bases). This CDR3 has 16 amino acids. CDR1 is MNHEY, CDR2 SMNVEV, per germline (reference sequence). Trimming took off 6 bases at V and 0 bases at J, with 15 bases between the two ends. The CDR3 bases are TGTGCCAGCAGCCAAGGGGCGGTCGGCTCTGGAAACACCATATATTTT. Translated: CASSQGAVGSGNTIYF.

This clone was detected only once. The chain employs TRBV5-4 and TRBJ2-1, with 9 nucleotides matching TRBD2. The CDR3 runs to 17 residues. V lost 10 bases, J lost 7 bases, and 21 bases stayed unmatched. CDR1 is SGHNT and CDR2 is YYREEE in the germline V gene (reference sequence). DNA of the CDR3: TGTGCCGTACCTTTGGGAGCTAGCGGGACGGCTGGGAATGAGCAGTTCTTC. Residues: CAVPLGASGTAGNEQFF.

The gene calls are TRBV5-4 and TRBJ1-2; 7 nucleotides agree with TRBD1. The J segment lost 4 bases and the V segment lost 0 bases, leaving 6 bases of the junction unmatched. This CDR3 spans 15 amino acids. From germline, CDR1 is SGHNT and CDR2 YYREEE (reference sequence). CDR3 nucleotides: TGTGCCAGCAGCTTGGGACAGGGAGAGGGCTATGGCTACACCTTC. Amino acid sequence: CASSLGQGEGYGYTF.

This clone was seen only a few times. The CDR3, as DNA: TGTGCCAGTAGTATGGCAGCGGGAGTCAATGAGCAGTTCTTC. This sequence encodes CASSMAAGVNEQFF. The chain recombines TRBV19 with TRBJ2-1, with TRBD2 identical over 8 bases. The CDR3 sequence is 14 residues long. Losses at the gene ends were 3 bases for V and 6 bases for J; bases not matched to a gene: 4. Germline lookup yields CDR1 LNHDA and CDR2 SQIVND (reference sequence).

This clone has just a few counts. The gene calls are TRBV4-1 and TRBJ2-7; a possible D gene is TRBD2 (6 bases). Per the germline V gene, CDR1 is MGHRA and CDR2 is YSYEKL. The CDR3 contains 14 residues. V was clipped by 1 base and J by 2 bases, with 9 bases between them. The CDR3 nucleotides are TGCGCCAGCAGCCAAGTGGAGGGAGCCTACGAGCAGTACTTC. As protein: CASSQVEGAYEQYF.

The rearrangement uses TRBV6-2 or TRBV6-3 and TRBJ2-3; perhaps TRBD2 as D (6 bases). Germline CDR1 is MNHEY and CDR2 is SVGEGT. V was pared by 2 bases and J by 2 bases, with 11 bases between. CDR3 length: 15 amino acids. CDR3 in DNA: TGTGCCAGCAGTTACGGGGCGGGAATCACAGATACGCAGTATTTT. Its protein is CASSYGAGITDTQYF.

This sequence joins TRBV2 and TRBJ2-4; perhaps TRBD2 as D (5 bases). Trimming took 5 bases from V and 0 from J, leaving 14 bases between them. The length of the CDR3 is 16 residues. Per germline, CDR1 SNHLY and CDR2 FYNNEI. This CDR3 reads CASSRDRRLAKNIQYF. For the CDR3, the DNA is TGTGCCAGCAGTCGGGATCGGCGACTAGCCAAAAACATTCAGTACTTC.

CDR3 region: CASSQQAMNTEAFF. In DNA, the CDR3 is TGCGCCAGCAGCCAACAGGCCATGAACACTGAAGCTTTCTTT. This rearrangement joins TRBV4-1 to TRBJ1-1, with D unresolved. CDR1 and CDR2 from the germline V gene are MGHRA and YSYEKL. V was shortened by 2 bases and J by 0 bases, with 7 bases between the two germline ends. The CDR3 is 14 residues long.

The rearrangement uses TRBV29-1 and TRBJ1-2, with D tentatively TRBD1 (6 bases). The V end lost 8 bases, the J end lost 5 bases, and 15 bases lay between the germline ends. The germline V gene encodes CDR1 SQVTM and CDR2 ANQGSEA. The CDR3 has 12 amino acids. CDR3 region: CSITGPNYGYTF. In DNA, the CDR3 is TGCAGCATCACAGGGCCGAATTATGGCTACACCTTC.

This chain uses TRBV18 with TRBJ1-1; TRBD1 matches 8 bases. Germline CDR1 KGHSH, CDR2 LQKENI. The CDR3 length is 14 residues. J gave up 0 bases and V 4 bases, and 1 base lay outside the gene matches. The CDR3 loop reads CASSRTGMNTEAFF. DNA of the CDR3: TGTGCCAGCTCACGGACAGGGATGAACACTGAAGCTTTCTTT.

V usage is TRBV7-9 and J usage is TRBJ1-3; 7 bases are shared with TRBD1. The junction had 5 bases not matched to a gene; V was cut back by 3 bases and J by 0 bases. There are 16 residues in the CDR3. CDR1 and CDR2 (germline): SEHNR, FQNEAQ (reference sequence). The CDR3 region has the DNA TGTGCCAGCAGCTTTGGGACAGCAAGCTCTGGAAACACCATATATTTT. It encodes CASSFGTASSGNTIYF.

This chain connects TRBV6-5 to TRBJ1-6; the D gene is possibly TRBD1 (5 bases). V shed 6 bases and J shed 9 bases, with 12 bases lying between them. This CDR3 is 13 amino acids long. The V gene's germline CDR1 is MNHEY and CDR2 SVGAGI. This chain's CDR3 is CASREGLGSPLHF. The CDR3 coding sequence is TGTGCCAGCAGGGAGGGACTCGGTTCACCCCTCCACTTT.

This sequence joins TRBV19 and TRBJ1-2; TRBD1 is a possible D gene (5 bases). Germline assignment: CDR1 LNHDA and CDR2 SQIVND (reference sequence). The CDR3 runs 14 residues. V lost 9 bases and J lost 4, with 18 bases in between. CDR3: CASSQGGYGYGYTF. CDR3 in DNA: TGTGCCAGCAGCCAGGGAGGGTACGGCTATGGCTACACCTTC.